The sequence of this TCR beta chain was determined in a study of read filtering for tumor transcriptome and immune sequencing. This clonotype was seen repeatedly, ten times or more. As yet, its antigen is unknown. Study-wide findings and caveats: The CD138-negative fraction was mixed bone marrow immune cells, not pure T cells. Single-read clonotypes: about 81.9% of IR-seq clonotypes (about 3.5% of reads), roughly 73% of RNA-seq clonotypes (approximately 43% of reads).

V lost 5 bases, J lost 2 bases, and 7 bases lay in between. The CDR3 length is 12 residues. Per the germline V gene, CDR1 is MNHEY and CDR2 is SVGEGT. From 350 to 500 ng of RNA, a library with molecular barcoded alpha/delta and beta/gamma adaptors was made. MiXCR, applied by TCRdb to the reads, yields one record per CDR3 protein. The sample lists 35,000 to 55,000 distinct CDR3 sequences; 12% were seen once. The sample consisted of a population of CD138-negative cells sorted from bone marrow. This chain joins TRBV6-2 or TRBV6-3 and TRBJ2-7; D unclear. The sequence was obtained from a donor aged 40 or over with multiple myeloma. CDR3 region: CASSDAAYEQYF. CDR3 nucleotide sequence: TGTGCCAGCAGTGACGCGGCCTACGAGCAGTACTTC.